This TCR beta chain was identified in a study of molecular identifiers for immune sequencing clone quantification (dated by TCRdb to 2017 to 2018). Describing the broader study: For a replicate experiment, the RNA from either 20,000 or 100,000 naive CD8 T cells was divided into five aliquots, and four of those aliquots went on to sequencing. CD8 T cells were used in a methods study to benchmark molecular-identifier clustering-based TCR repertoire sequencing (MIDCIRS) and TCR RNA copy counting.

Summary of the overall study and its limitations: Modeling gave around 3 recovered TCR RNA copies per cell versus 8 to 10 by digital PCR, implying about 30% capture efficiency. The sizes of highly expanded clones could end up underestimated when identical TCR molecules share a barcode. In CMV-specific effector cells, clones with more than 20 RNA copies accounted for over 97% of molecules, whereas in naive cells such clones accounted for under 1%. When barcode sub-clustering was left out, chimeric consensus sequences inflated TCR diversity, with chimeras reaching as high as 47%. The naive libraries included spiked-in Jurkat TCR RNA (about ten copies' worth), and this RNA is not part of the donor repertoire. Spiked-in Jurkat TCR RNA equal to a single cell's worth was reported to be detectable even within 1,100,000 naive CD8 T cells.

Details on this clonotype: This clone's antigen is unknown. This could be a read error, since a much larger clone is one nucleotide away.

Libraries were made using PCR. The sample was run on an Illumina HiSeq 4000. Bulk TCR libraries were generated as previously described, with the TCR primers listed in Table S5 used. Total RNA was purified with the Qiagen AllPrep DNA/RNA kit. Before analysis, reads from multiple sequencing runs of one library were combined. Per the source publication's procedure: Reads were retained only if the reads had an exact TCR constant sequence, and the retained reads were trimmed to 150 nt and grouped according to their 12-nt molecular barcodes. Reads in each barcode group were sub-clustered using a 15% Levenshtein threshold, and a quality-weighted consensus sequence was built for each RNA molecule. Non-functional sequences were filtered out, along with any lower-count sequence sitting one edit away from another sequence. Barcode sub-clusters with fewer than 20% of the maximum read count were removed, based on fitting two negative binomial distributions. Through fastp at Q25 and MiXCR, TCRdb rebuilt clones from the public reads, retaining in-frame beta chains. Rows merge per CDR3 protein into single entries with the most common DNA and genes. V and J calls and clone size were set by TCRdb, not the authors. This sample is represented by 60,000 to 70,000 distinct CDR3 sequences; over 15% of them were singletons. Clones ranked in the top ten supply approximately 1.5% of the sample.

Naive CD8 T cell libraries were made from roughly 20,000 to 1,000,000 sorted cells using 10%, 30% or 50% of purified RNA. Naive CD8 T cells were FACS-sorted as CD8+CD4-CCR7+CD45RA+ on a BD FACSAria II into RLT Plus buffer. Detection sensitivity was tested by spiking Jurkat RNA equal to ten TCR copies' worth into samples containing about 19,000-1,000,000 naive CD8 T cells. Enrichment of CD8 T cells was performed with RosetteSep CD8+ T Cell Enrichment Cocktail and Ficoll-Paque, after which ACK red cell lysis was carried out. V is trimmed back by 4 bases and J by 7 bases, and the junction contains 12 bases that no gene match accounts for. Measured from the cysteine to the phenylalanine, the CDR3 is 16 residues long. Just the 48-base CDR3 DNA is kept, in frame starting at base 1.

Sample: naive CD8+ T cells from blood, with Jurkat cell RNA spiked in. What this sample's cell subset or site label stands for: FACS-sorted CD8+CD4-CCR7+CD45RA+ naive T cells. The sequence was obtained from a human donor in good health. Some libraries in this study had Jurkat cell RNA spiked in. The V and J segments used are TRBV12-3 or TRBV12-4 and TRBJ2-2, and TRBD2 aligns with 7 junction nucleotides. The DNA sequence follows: TGTGCCAGCAGTTCCCCGGGACGGGGGGTGATCGGGGAGCTGTTTTTT. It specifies CASSSPGRGVIGELFF.